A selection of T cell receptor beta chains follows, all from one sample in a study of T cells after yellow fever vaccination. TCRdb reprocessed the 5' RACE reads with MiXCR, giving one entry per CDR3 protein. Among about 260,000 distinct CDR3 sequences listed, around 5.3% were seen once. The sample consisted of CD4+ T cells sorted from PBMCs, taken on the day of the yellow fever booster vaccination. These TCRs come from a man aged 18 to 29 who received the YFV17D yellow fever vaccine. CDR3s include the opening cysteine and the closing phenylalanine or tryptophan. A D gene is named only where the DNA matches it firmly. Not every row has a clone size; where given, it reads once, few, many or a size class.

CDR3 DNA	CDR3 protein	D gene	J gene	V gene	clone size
TGTGCCAGCAGTTACAACAGAGATCAGCCCCAGCATTTT	CASSYNRDQPQHF	NA	TRBJ1-5	TRBV6-5	NA
TGTGCCAGCAGCCCCTCGTACAATGAGCAGTTCTTC	CASSPSYNEQFF	NA	TRBJ2-1	TRBV28	few
TGCAGTGCTAAGACTTGGGGACAGGTCAATTCACCCCTCCACTTT	CSAKTWGQVNSPLHF	TRBD1	TRBJ1-6	TRBV20-1	NA
TGTGCCAGCAGCTTAGCACTGGGGTTGCCCCTCCACTTT	CASSLALGLPLHF	NA	TRBJ1-6	TRBV11-2	many
TGTGCCAGCAGCTTACTAGCCCCAGATACGCAGTATTTT	CASSLLAPDTQYF	NA	TRBJ2-3	TRBV5-5	NA
TGTGCCAGCAGCTTACGGGGGGGGCCGGGCGATGAGCAGTTCTTC	CASSLRGGPGDEQFF	TRBD2	TRBJ2-1	TRBV7-6	many
TGTGCCAGCAGCTCCCAGATGGGGACGAACACCGGGGAGCTGTTTTTT	CASSSQMGTNTGELFF	NA	TRBJ2-2	TRBV11-2	NA
TGTGCCAGCAGCCAAGATTTGAACACCGGGGAGCTGTTTTTT	CASSQDLNTGELFF	NA	TRBJ2-2	TRBV14	NA
TGCAGTGCAACCTCTAGCGGACAAGAGACCCAGTACTTC	CSATSSGQETQYF	TRBD2	TRBJ2-5	TRBV20-1	few
TGTGCCAGCTCACCAGGACTAGTCAGCACAGATACGCAGTATTTT	CASSPGLVSTDTQYF	TRBD2	TRBJ2-3	TRBV18	NA
TGTGCCAGCAGTTACGTTCTCGAAACGCAGTATTTT	CASSYVLETQYF	NA	TRBJ2-3	TRBV6-6	many
TGCGCCAGCAGCTTGAGTGCTAGCGGGAGGTTAGGTACGCAGTATTTT	CASSLSASGRLGTQYF	TRBD2	TRBJ2-3	TRBV5-1	NA